Following are 7 T cell receptor beta chains from one sample sequenced in a study of blood T cell repertoires in COVID-19. Here immunoSEQ multiplex PCR was the method, and the copy in TCRdb shows in-frame clones only, minus some. The sample has roughly 98,000 clones, roughly 82% seen once. Material: peripheral blood. Receptors originate from a man in his 70s with active or convalescent COVID-19.

J is TRBJ2-2 and V is TRBV10-3; the match to TRBD1 covers 9 bases. This CDR3 is 18 amino acids long. The germline CDR1 and CDR2 sequences are ENHRY and SYGVKD. V was clipped by 10 bases and J by 4 bases; unmatched bases: 19. The CDR3 coding sequence is TGTGCCACCCAGGGTCTAAAGGGGACAGGGAAGAGCACCGGGGAGCTGTTTTTT. It translates to CATQGLKGTGKSTGELFF.

This clone has only one observation. This chain joins TRBV9 and TRBJ1-1; 9 nucleotides match TRBD1. V shed 3 bases, J shed 0 bases, and the junction held 6 bases outside the gene matches. In germline, CDR1 is SGDLS, CDR2 YYNGEE. The CDR3 consists of 16 residues. CDR3 nucleotides: TGTGCCAGCAGCGCCGGGACAGGGTCGATGAACACTGAAGCTTTCTTT. Amino acids: CASSAGTGSMNTEAFF.

V is TRBV10-2 and J is TRBJ2-1; a possible D gene is TRBD1 (6 bases). CDR1 is WSHSY and CDR2 is SAAADI in the germline V gene. V shed 9 bases and J shed 1 base, with 16 bases lying between them. This CDR3 region has 15 residues. CDR3 sequence (DNA): TGCGCCAGTGAACCGAGGGGGTCATCCTACAATGAGCAGTTCTTC. It specifies CASEPRGSSYNEQFF.

Concerning this clone: The junction departs from the called germline gene at one end, perhaps through a read error. The rearrangement links TRBV5-1 to TRBJ2-1; 9 nucleotides line up with TRBD2. Germline V gene data show CDR1 as SGHRS and CDR2 as YFSETQ. The CDR3 totals 20 residues. For the CDR3, the DNA is TGCGCCAGCAGCTTGGTTGGTAGTAGCGGGGGTTTTTATTCCTTCAATGAGCAGTTCTTC. Translation: CASSLVGSSGGFYSFNEQFF.

The rearrangement links TRBV6-6 to TRBJ1-1; the D gene is possibly TRBD1 (5 bases). The V and J ends lost 8 bases and 1 base respectively, with 11 bases between them. Germline CDR1 is MNHNY and CDR2 is SVGAGI (reference sequence). CDR3 length equals 13 residues. CDR3 bases: TGTGCCAGCCGGGGGGGGAAGAACACTGAAGCTTTCTTT. This sequence encodes CASRGGKNTEAFF.

V gene TRBV7-8 combines with J gene TRBJ2-2, with 7 bases identical to TRBD2. Trimming removed 5 bases from V and 4 bases from J; junction bases left unmatched: 7. Germline V gene data show CDR1 as SGHVS and CDR2 as FQNEAQ. The CDR3 covers 15 residues. The CDR3 reads CASSTVGGSTGELFF. The CDR3 DNA is TGTGCCAGCAGCACAGTGGGGGGGTCCACCGGGGAGCTGTTTTTT.

This rearrangement joins TRBV4-1 to TRBJ2-1, with D tentatively TRBD2 (6 bases). The length of the CDR3 is 16 residues. Germline V CDR1 and CDR2: MGHRA, YSYEKL. With 1 base removed from V and 1 base from J, the gap between germline ends came to 11 bases. As DNA, the CDR3 is TGCGCCAGCAGCCAAGCCGGGACTCTATCCTACAATGAGCAGTTCTTC. It translates to CASSQAGTLSYNEQFF.